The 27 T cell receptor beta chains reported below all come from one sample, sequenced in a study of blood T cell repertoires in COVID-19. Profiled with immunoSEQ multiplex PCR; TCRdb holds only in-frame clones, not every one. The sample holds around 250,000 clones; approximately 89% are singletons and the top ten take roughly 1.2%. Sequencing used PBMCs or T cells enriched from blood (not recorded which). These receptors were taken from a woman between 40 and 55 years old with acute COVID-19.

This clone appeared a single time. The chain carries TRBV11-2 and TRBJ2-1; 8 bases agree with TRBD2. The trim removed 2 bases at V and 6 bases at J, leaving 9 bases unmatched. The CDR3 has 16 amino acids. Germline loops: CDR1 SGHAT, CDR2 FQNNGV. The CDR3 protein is CASSLSAGLESNEQFF. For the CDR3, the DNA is TGTGCCAGCAGCTTATCGGCGGGACTAGAATCCAATGAGCAGTTCTTC.

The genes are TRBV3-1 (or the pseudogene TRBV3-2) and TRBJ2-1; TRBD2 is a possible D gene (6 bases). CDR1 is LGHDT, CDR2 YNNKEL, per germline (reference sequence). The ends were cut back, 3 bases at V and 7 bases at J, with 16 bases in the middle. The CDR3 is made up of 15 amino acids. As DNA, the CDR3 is TGTGCCAGCAGCCAGGAGCGGGTTCTCAGTAATGAGCAGTTCTTC. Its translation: CASSQERVLSNEQFF.

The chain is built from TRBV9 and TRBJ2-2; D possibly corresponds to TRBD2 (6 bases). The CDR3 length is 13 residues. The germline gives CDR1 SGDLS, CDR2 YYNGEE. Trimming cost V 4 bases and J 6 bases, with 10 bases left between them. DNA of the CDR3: TGTGCCAGCAGCTGGACGGGGGCCGGGGAGCTGTTTTTT. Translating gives CASSWTGAGELFF.

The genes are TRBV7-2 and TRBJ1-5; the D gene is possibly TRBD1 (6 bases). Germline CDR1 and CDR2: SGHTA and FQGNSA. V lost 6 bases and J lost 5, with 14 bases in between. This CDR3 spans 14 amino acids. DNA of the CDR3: TGTGCCAGCAGTTTGGACAGTAACTATCAGCCCCAGCATTTT. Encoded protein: CASSLDSNYQPQHF.

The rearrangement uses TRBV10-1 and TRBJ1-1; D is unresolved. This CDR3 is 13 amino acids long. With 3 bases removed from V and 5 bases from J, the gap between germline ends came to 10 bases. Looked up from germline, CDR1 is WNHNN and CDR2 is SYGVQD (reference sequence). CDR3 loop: CASSDRGGTEAFF. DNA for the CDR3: TGCGCCAGCAGTGATCGAGGCGGGACTGAAGCTTTCTTT.

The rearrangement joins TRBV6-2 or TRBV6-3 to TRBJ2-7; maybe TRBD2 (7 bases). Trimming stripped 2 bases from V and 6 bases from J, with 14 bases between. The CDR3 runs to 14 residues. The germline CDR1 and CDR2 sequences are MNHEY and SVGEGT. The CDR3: CASSYLSGGAEQYV. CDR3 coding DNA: TGTGCCAGCAGTTACCTTTCGGGGGGCGCCGAGCAGTACGTC.

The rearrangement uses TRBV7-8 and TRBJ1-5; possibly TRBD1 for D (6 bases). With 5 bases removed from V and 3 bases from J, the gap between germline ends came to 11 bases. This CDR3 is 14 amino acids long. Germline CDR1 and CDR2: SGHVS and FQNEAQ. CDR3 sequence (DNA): TGTGCCAGCAGCAGGGACATCTTCAATCAGCCCCAGCATTTT. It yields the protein CASSRDIFNQPQHF.

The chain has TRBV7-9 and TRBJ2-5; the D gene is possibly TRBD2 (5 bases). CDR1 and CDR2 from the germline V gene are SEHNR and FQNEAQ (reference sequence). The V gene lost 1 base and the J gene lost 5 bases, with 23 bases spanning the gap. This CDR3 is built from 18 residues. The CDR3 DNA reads TGTGCCAGCAGCTTAGTCTGGGCCAAACCCTCCCGCGGGGAGACCCAGTACTTC. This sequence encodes CASSLVWAKPSRGETQYF.

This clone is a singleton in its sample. This CDR3 reads CASSHTSQRGYGRAFF. The DNA of the CDR3 is TGTGCCAGCAGCCACACCTCTCAAAGGGGATACGGCCGAGCTTTCTTT. This chain joins TRBV14 and TRBJ1-1; D may be TRBD1 (5 bases). Between the trimmed V and J ends, which lost 3 bases and 10 bases, there was a span of 24 bases. The CDR3 has 16 amino acids. CDR1 and CDR2 (germline): SGHDN, FVKESK.

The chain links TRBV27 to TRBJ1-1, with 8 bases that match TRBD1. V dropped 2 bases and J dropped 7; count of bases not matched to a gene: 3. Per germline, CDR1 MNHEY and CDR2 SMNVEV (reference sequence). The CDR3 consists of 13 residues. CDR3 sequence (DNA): TGTGCCAGCAGTTTACAGGGGGCCGGTGAAGCTTTCTTT. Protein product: CASSLQGAGEAFF.

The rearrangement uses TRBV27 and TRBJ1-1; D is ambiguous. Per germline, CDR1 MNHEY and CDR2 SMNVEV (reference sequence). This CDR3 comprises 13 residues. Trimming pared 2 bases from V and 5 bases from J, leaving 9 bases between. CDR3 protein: CASSLEVRTEAFF. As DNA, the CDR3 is TGTGCCAGCAGTTTAGAGGTACGGACTGAAGCTTTCTTT.

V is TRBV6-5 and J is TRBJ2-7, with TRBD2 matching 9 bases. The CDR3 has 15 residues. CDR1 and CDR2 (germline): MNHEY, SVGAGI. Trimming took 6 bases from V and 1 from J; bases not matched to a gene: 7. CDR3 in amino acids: CASSVSLAGSYEQYF. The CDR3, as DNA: TGTGCCAGCAGCGTAAGCCTAGCGGGATCCTACGAGCAGTACTTC.

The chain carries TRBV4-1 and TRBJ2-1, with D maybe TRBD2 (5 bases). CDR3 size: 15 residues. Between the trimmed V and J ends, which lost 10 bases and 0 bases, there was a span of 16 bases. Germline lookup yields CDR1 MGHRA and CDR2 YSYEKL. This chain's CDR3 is CAKLASPHSYNEQFF. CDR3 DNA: TGCGCCAAGTTAGCGTCTCCCCACTCCTACAATGAGCAGTTCTTC.

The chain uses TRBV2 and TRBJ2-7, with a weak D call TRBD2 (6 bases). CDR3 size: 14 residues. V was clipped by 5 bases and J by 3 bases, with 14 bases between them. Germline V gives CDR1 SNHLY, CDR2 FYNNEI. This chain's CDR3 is CASSLTGGFYEQYF. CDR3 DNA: TGTGCCAGCAGTCTTACCGGGGGATTCTACGAGCAGTACTTC.

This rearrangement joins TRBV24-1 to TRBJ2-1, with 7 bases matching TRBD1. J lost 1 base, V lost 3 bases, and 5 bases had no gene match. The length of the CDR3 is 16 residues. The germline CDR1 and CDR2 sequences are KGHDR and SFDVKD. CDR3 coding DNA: TGTGCCACCAGTGATACCGGGACAGAATCCTACAATGAGCAGTTCTTC. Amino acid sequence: CATSDTGTESYNEQFF.

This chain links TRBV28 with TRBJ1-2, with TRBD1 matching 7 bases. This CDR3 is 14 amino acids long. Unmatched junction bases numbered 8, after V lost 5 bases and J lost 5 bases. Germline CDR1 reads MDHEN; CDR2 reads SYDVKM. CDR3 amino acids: CASSTGVAYYGYTF. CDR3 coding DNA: TGTGCCAGCAGTACAGGGGTGGCTTATTATGGCTACACCTTC.

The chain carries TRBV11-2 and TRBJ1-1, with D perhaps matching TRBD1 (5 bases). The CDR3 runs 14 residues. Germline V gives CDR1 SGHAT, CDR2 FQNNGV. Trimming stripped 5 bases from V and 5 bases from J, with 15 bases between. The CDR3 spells CASSPSRRGTEAFF. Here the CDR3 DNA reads TGTGCCAGCAGCCCAAGCCGTAGGGGAACTGAAGCTTTCTTT.

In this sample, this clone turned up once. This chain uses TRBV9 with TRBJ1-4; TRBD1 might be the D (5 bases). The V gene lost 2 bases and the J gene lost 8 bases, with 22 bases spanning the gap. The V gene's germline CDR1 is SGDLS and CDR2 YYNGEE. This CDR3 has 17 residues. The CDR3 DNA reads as TGTGCCAGCAGCGTTTCCCCGCAGGGACTAAAGGGCGAAAAACTGTTTTTT. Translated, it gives CASSVSPQGLKGEKLFF.

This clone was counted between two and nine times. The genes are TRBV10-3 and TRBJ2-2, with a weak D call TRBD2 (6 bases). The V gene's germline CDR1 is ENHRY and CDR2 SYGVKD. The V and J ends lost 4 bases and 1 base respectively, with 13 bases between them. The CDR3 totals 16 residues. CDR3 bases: TGTGCCATCAGTGTTTTAGCGGCCCTGAACACCGGGGAGCTGTTTTTT. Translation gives CAISVLAALNTGELFF.

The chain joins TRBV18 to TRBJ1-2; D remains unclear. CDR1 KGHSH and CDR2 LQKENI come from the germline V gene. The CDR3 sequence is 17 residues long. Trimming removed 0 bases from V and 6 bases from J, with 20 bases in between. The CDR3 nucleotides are TGTGCCAGCTCACCACCGTTACCCTCGCGGAGAGCGGATGGCTACACCTTC. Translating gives CASSPPLPSRRADGYTF.

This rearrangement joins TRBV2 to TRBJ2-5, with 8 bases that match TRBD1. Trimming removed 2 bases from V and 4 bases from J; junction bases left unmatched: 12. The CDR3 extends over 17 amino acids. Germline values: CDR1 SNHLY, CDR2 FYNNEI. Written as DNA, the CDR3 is TGTGCCAGCAGTGAATTTGGTAGATCCGGGACAGGAGAGACCCAGTACTTC. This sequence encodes CASSEFGRSGTGETQYF.

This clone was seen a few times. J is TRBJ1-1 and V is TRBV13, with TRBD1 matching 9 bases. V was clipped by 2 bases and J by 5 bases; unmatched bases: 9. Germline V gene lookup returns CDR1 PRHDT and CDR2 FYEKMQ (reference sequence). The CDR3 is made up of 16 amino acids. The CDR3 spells CASSLSAGQGGTEAFF. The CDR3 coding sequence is TGTGCCAGCAGCTTAAGCGCGGGACAGGGAGGGACTGAAGCTTTCTTT.

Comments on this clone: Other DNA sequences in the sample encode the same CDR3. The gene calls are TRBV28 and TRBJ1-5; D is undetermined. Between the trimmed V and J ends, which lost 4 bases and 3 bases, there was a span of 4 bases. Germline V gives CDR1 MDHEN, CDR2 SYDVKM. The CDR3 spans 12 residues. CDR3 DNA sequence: TGTGCCAGCAGTTCAAACAATCAGCCCCAGCATTTT. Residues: CASSSNNQPQHF.

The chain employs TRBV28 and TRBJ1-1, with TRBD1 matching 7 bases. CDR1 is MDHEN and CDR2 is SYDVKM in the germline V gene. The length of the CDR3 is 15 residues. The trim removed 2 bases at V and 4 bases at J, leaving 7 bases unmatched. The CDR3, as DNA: TGTGCCAGCAGTTTAGGACACAGGGGCGGCACTGAAGCTTTCTTT. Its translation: CASSLGHRGGTEAFF. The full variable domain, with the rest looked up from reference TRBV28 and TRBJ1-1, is DVKVTQSSRYLVKRTGEKVFLECVQDMDHENMFWYRQDPGLGLRLIYFSYDVKMKEKGDIPEGYSVSREKKERFSLILESASTNQTSMYLCASSLGHRGGTEAFFGQGTRLTVV.

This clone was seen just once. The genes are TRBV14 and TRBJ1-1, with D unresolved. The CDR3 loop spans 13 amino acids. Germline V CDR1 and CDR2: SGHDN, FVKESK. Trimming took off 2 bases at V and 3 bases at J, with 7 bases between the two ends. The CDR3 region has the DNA TGTGCCAGCAGCCAATCAGCGCACACTGAAGCTTTCTTT. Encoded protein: CASSQSAHTEAFF.

In nucleotides, the CDR3 is TGTGCCACCAGTGCCGGCAATCAGCCCCAGCATTTT. This sequence encodes CATSAGNQPQHF. V gene TRBV24-1 combines with J gene TRBJ1-5, with D unclear. The germline CDR1 and CDR2 sequences are KGHDR and SFDVKD. V lost 5 bases and J lost 2, with 3 bases in between. The CDR3 is 12 amino acids.

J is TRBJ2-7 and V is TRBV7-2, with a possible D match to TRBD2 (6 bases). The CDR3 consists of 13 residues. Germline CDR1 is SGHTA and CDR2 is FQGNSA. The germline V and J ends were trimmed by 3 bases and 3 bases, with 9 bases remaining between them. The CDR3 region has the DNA TGTGCCAGCAGCTTCGGGAGTTACTACGAGCAGTACGTC. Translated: CASSFGSYYEQYV.